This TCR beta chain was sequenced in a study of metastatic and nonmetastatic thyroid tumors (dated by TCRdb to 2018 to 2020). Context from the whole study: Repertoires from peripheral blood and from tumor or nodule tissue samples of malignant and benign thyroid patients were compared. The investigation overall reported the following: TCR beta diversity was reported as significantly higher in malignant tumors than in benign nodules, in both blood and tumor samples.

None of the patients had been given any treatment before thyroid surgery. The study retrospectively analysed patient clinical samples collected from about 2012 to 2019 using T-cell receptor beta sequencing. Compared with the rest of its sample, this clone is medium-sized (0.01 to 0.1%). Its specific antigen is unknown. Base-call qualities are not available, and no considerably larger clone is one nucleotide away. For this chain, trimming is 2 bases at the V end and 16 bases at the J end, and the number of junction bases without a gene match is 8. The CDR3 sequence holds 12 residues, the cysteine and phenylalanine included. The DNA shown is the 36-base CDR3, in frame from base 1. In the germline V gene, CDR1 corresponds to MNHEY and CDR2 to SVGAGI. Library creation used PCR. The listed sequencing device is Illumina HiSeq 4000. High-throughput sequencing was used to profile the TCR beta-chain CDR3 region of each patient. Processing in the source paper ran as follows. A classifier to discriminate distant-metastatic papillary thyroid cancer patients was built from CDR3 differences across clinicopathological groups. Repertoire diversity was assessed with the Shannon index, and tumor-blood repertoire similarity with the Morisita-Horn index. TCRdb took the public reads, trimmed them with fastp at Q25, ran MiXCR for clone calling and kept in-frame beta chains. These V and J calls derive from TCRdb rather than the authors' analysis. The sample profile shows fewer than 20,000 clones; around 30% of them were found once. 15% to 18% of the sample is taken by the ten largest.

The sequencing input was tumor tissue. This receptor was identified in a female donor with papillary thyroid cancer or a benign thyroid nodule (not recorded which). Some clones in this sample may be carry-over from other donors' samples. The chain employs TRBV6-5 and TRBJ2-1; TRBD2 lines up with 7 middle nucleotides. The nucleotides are TGTGCCAGCAGTTACGAGGGGACTAACAATTTCTTC. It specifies CASSYEGTNNFF.